The entry below describes one TCR beta chain. Its antigen is not identified. This sample was included in a study of regulatory T cells in long-lasting Graves disease. The study's findings and limits: More public clonotypes were shared by persistent patients (approximately 3,000) than by new patients (roughly 970). There was favoring of TRBV28, TRBJ1-2 and TRBJ2-5 in persistent disease.

Through Arm-PCR of CDR3 regions and iRepertoire HTBI primers, TCR beta libraries were built. In the study's own analysis: Segment identification across samples yielded 55 to 65 TRBV and fewer than 15 TRBJ segments. TCRdb recomputed calls from the multiplex PCR reads with MiXCR, one row per CDR3 protein. The V and J calls, along with clone size, are taken from TCRdb and not from the paper's own processing. This table holds roughly 490,000 distinct CDR3 sequences, about 20% found once. Time point denoted: persistent/refractory GD, antithyroid drugs over 5 years with positive TRAb. Researchers made the TCR library from RNA that was extracted from PBMCs. This CDR3 has 14 residues. Trimming cost V 8 bases and J 2 bases, with 13 bases left between them. CDR1 is MNHNS, CDR2 SASEGT, per germline.

The sample in question was peripheral blood mononuclear cells (PBMCs), obtained when the disease was refractory, from a patient treated with antithyroid drugs. The clonotype originates from a female donor with Graves disease. The gene calls are TRBV6-1 and TRBJ1-5; D remains ambiguous. CDR3 nucleotide sequence: TGTGCCAGCGGTCCTGGACTGCGCAATCAGCCCCAGCATTTT. Its protein is CASGPGLRNQPQHF.